The clone carrying this T cell receptor (beta chain) appeared a few times. The data stem from a study of early T cells in non-severe SARS-CoV-2 infection. Germline V gives CDR1 SNHLY, CDR2 FYNNEI. The CDR3 runs to 13 residues. Unmatched junction bases numbered 4, after V lost 8 bases and J lost 1 base. Individually, cDNA molecules had unique molecular identifiers attached to them. Via MiXCR, TCRdb re-called the 5' RACE reads, giving one row per CDR3 protein. In the table there are some 98,000 distinct CDR3 sequences, 9.5% to 12% of which are singletons. The sample was whole blood. The V and J genes are TRBV2 and TRBJ1-1; 7 positions match TRBD1. The sequence was obtained from an adult who was a healthcare worker with PCR-confirmed SARS-CoV-2 infection or an uninfected control (not recorded which). CDR3 in DNA: TGTGCCAGCGGCGGGGACAGGAACACTGAAGCTTTCTTT. As protein: CASGGDRNTEAFF.